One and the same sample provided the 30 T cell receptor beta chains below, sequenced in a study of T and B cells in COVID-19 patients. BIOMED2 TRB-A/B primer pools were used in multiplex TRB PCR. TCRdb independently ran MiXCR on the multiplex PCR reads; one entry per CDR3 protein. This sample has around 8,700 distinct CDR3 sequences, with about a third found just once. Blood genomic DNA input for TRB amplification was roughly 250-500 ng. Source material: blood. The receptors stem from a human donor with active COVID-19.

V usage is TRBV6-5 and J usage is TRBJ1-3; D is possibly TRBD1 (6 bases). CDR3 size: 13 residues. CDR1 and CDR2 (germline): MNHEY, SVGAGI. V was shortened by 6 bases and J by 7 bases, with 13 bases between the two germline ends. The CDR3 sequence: CASSPLTGNTIYF. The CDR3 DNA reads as TGTGCCAGCAGCCCTTTGACAGGCAACACCATATATTTT.

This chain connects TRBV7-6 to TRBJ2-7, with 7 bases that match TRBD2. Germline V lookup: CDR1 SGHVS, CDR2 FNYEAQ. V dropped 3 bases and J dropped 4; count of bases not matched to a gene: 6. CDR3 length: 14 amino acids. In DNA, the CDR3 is TGTGCCAGCAGCTTGGTGGGGGGGAGGTACGAGCAGTACTTC. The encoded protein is CASSLVGGRYEQYF. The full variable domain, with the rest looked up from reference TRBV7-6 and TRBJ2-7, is GAGVSQSPRYKVTKRGQDVALRCDPISGHVSLYWYRQALGQGPEFLTYFNYEAQQDKSGLPNDRFSAERPEGSISTLTIQRTEQRDSAMYRCASSLVGGRYEQYFGPGTRLTVT.

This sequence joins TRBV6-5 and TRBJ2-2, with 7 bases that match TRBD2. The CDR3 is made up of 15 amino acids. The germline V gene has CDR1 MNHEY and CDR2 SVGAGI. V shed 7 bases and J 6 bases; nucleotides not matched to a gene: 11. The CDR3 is CASKRAGMIPGELFF. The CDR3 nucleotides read TGTGCCAGCAAGAGAGCGGGGATGATCCCCGGGGAGCTGTTTTTT.

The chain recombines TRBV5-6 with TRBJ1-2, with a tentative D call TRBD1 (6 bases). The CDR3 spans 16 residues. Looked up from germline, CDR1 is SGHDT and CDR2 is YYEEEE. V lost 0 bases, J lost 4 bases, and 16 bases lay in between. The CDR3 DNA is TGTGCCAGCAGCTTGGGGCCGGGACACCTCCCCTATGGCTACACCTTC. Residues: CASSLGPGHLPYGYTF.

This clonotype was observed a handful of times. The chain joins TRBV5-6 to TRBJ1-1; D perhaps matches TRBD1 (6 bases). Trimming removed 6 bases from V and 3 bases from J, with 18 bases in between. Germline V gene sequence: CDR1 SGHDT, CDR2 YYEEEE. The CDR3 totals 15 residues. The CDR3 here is CASTPTDSYYTEAFF. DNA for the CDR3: TGTGCCAGCACCCCCACGGACAGTTACTACACTGAAGCTTTCTTT.

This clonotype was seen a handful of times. DNA for the CDR3: TGTGCCAGCAATCCCCCGAGACCCACCGGGGAGCTGTTTTTT. It specifies CASNPPRPTGELFF. The chain couples TRBV6-2 or TRBV6-3 to TRBJ2-2, with D unresolved. Per the germline V gene, CDR1 is MNHEY and CDR2 is SVGEGT. The CDR3 has 14 residues. V lost 7 bases and J 4 bases, leaving 13 bases between the germline ends.

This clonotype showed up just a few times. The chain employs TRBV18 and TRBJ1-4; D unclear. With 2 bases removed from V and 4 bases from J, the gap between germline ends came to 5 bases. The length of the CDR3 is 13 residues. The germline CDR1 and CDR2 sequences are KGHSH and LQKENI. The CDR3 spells CASSPNSNEKLFF. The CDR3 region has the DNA TGTGCCAGCTCACCAAACAGTAATGAAAAACTGTTTTTT.

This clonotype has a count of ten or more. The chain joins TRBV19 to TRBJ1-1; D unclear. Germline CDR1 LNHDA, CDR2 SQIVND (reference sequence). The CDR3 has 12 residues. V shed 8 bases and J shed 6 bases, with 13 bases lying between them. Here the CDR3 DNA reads TGTGCCAGTGGCTCCTTGAGGGCTGAAGCTTTCTTT. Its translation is CASGSLRAEAFF. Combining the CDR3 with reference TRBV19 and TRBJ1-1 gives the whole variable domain DGGITQSPKYLFRKEGQNVTLSCEQNLNHDAMYWYRQDPGQGLRLIYYSQIVNDFQKGDIAEGYSVSREKKESFPLTVTSAQKNPTAFYLCASGSLRAEAFFGQGTRLTVV.

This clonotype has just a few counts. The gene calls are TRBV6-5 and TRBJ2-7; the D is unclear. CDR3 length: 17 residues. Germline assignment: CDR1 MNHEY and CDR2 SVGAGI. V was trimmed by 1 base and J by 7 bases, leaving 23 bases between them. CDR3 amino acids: CASSYFASSAGPSEQYF. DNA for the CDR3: TGTGCCAGCAGTTACTTTGCCTCGTCGGCAGGACCAAGTGAGCAGTACTTC.

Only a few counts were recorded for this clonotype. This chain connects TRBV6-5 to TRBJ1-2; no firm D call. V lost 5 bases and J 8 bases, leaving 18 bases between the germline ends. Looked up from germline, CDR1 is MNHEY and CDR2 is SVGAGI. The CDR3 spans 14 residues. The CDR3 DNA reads TGTGCCAGCAGTGAAATCCCGCAGGAGGGCGGCTACACCTTC. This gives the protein CASSEIPQEGGYTF.

The CDR3 loop reads CASSFGLAGFNEQFF. The CDR3 DNA follows: TGTGCCAGCAGTTTCGGCCTAGCGGGTTTCAATGAGCAGTTCTTC. The chain uses TRBV12-3 or TRBV12-4 and TRBJ2-1; 8 bases match TRBD2. The V segment lost 3 bases and the J segment 6 bases; nucleotides outside the gene matches: 7. The CDR3 covers 15 residues.

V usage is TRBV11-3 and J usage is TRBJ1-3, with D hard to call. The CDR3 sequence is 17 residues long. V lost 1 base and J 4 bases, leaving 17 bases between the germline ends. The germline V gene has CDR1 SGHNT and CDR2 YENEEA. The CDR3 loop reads CASSLASGGYEGNTIYF. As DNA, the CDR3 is TGTGCCAGCAGCTTAGCGTCCGGCGGCTACGAAGGAAACACCATATATTTT.

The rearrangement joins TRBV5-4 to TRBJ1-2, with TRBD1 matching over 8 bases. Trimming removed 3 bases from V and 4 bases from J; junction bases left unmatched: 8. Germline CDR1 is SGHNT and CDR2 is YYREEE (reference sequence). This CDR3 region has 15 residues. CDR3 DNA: TGTGCCAGCAGCTCTAAATTTGGGACAGGCTATGGCTACACCTTC. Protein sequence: CASSSKFGTGYGYTF.

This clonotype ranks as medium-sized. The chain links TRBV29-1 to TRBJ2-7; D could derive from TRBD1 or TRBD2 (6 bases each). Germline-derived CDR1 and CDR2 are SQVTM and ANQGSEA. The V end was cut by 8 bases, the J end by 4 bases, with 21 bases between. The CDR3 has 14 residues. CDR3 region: CSIITGAGGYEQYF. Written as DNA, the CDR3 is TGCAGCATTATCACGGGGGCCGGGGGATACGAGCAGTACTTC.

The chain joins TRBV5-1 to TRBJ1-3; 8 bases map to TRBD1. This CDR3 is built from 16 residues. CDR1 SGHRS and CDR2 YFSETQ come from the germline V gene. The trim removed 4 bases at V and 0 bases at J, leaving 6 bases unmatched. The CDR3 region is CASSEQGGISGNTIYF. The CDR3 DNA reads TGCGCCAGCAGCGAACAGGGGGGCATCTCTGGAAACACCATATATTTT.

CDR3: CATTQSGNTIYF. The DNA for the CDR3 is TGTGCCACCACACAGTCTGGAAACACCATATATTTT. V and J are TRBV6-1 and TRBJ1-3; no definite D call. CDR1 MNHNS and CDR2 SASEGT come from the germline V gene. This CDR3 is built from 12 residues. Trimming pared 10 bases from V and 1 base from J, leaving 8 bases between.

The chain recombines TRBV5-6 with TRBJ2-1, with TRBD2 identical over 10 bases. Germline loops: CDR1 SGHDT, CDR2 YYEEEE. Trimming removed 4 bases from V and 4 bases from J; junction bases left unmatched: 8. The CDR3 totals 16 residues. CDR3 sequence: CASSPASGRGYNEQFF. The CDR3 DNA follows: TGTGCCAGCAGCCCGGCTAGCGGGAGAGGGTACAATGAGCAGTTCTTC.

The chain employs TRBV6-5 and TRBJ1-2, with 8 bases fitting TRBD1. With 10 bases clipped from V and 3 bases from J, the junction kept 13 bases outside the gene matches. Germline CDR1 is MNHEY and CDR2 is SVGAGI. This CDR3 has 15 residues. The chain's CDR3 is CATLDRENMDYGYTF. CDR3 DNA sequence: TGTGCCACTCTGGACAGGGAAAATATGGACTATGGCTACACCTTC.

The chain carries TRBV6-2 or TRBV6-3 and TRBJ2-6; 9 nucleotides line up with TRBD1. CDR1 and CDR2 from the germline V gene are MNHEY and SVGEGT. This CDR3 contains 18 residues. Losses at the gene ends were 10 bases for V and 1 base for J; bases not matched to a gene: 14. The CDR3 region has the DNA TGTGCCACCGGAATAATGGACAGGGGTCATTCTGGGGCCAACGTCCTGACTTTC. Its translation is CATGIMDRGHSGANVLTF.

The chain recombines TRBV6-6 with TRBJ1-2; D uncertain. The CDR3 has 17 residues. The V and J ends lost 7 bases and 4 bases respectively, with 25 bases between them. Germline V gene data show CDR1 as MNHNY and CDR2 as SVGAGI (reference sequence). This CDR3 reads CASNLNDIRLLGYGYTF. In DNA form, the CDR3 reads TGTGCCAGCAACTTAAACGACATTCGGCTCTTGGGCTATGGCTACACCTTC.

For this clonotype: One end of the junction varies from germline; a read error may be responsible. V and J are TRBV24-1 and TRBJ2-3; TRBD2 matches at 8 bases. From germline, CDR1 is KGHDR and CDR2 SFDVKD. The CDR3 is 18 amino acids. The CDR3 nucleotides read TGTGCCAGCAGTTACGAGGCGGGAGGTCGGGCCAGCACAGATACGCAGTATTTT. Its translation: CASSYEAGGRASTDTQYF.

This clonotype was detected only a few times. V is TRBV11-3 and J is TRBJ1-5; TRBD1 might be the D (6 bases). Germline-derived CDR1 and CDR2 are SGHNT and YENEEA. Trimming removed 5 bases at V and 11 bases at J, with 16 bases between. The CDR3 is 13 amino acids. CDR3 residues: CASSIAGAEAQHF. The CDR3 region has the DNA TGTGCCAGCAGCATTGCAGGGGCTGAGGCCCAGCATTTT.

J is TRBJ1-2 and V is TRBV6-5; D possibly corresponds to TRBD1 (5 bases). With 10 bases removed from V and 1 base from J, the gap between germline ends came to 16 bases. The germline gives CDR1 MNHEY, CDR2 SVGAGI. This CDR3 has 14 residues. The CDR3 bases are TGTGCCAACACCGGGGGGTGGGGTAACTATGGCTACACCTTC. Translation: CANTGGWGNYGYTF.

The CDR3 coding sequence is TGTGCCAGTAGTATCCAACATGTGGCTTTCTTT. Encoded protein: CASSIQHVAFF. V gene TRBV19 combines with J gene TRBJ1-1; D not resolved. The V and J ends lost 3 bases and 11 bases respectively, with 10 bases between them. This CDR3 spans 11 amino acids. Germline-derived CDR1 and CDR2 are LNHDA and SQIVND (reference sequence).

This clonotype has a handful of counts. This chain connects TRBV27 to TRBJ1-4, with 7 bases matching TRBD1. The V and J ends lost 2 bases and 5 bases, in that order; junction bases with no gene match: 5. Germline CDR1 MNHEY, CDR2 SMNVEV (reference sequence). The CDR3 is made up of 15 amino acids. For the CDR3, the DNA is TGTGCCAGCAGTTTAATAGGGACAGAGAATGAAAAACTGTTTTTT. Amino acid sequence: CASSLIGTENEKLFF.

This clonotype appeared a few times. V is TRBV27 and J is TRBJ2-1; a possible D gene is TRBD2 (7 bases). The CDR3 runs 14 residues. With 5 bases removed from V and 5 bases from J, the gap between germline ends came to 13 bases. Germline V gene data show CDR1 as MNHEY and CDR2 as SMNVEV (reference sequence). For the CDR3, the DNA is TGTGCCAGCAGTAGGGGGGGTCCTCACAATGAGCAGTTCTTC. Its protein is CASSRGGPHNEQFF.

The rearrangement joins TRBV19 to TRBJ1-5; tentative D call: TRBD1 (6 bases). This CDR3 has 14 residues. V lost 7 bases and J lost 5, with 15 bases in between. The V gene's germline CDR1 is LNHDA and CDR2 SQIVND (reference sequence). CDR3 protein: CASTPRGADQPQHF. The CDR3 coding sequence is TGTGCCAGTACCCCGCGGGGGGCAGATCAGCCCCAGCATTTT. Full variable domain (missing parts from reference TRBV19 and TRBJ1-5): DGGITQSPKYLFRKEGQNVTLSCEQNLNHDAMYWYRQDPGQGLRLIYYSQIVNDFQKGDIAEGYSVSREKKESFPLTVTSAQKNPTAFYLCASTPRGADQPQHFGDGTRLSIL.

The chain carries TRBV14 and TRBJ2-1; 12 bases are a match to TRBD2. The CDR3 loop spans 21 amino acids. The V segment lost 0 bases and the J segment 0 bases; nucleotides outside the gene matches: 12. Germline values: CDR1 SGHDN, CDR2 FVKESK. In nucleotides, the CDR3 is TGTGCCAGCAGCCAAGACTTCGTACTAGCGGGAGGTTATGACTCCTACAATGAGCAGTTCTTC. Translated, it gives CASSQDFVLAGGYDSYNEQFF.

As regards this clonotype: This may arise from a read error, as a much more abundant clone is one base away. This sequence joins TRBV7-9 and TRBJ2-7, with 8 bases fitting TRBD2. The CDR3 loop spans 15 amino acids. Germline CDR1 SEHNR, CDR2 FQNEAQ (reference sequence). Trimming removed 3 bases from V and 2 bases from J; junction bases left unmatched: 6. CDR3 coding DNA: TGTGCCAGCAGCTTCCGGGACGGGGGGGCCTACGAGCAGTACTTC. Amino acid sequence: CASSFRDGGAYEQYF.

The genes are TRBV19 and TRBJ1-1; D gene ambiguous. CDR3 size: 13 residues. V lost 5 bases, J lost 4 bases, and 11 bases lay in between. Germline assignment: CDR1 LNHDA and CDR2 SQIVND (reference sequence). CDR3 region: CASSLPAATEAFF. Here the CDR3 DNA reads TGTGCCAGTAGTTTACCTGCGGCCACTGAAGCTTTCTTT.